This T cell receptor (beta chain) was observed in a study of shared clonotypes between healthy human individuals. About the study: Three plates each covered CD4 naive and memory; CD8 naive two, CD8 memory one.

All participating donors were Caucasian adults from Nashville, Tennessee. General study findings and limits: The naive CD4 repertoires of a handful of donors were compared, and approximately 5% of clonotypes were shared.

The germline V gene encodes CDR1 SGHTA and CDR2 FQGNSA. J lost 4 bases, V lost 5 bases, and 16 bases had no gene match. The CDR3 is made up of 19 amino acids. This clone was seen only once. The antigen remains undetermined. The table came from immunoSEQ multiplex PCR; TCRdb's copy has only in-frame clones and leaves some out. The sample holds some 2,500,000 clones; more than 85% are singletons and the top ten take about 0.34%. This sequence was found in a man in his late teens or twenties in good health. Some clones in this sample may be carry-over from other donors' samples. This rearrangement joins TRBV7-2 to TRBJ2-1, with TRBD2 identical over 11 bases. Source material: naive CD4+ T cells from PBMCs. Sample subset: CD45RA+ positively selected. In DNA form, the CDR3 reads TGTGCCAGCAGCCTCCCCACTAGACCTAGCGGGAGGAATTACAATGAGCAGTTCTTC. Residues: CASSLPTRPSGRNYNEQFF.